The 10 T cell receptor beta chains below all came from one sample that was sequenced in a study of T cell responses to AZD1222 COVID-19 vaccine. The table came from immunoSEQ multiplex PCR; TCRdb's copy has only in-frame clones and leaves some out. This table has tens of thousands of clones, 70% to 90% appearing once. The sequencing here drew on peripheral blood, taken on day 0 of AZD1222 vaccination. The receptors here all came from an adult in good health.

The chain is built from TRBV12-5 and TRBJ2-1; no reliable D call. V was cut by 6 bases and J by 7 bases, with 7 bases left in between. CDR3 length: 11 amino acids. Germline CDR1 reads LGHNT; CDR2 reads FRNRAP. The CDR3 DNA follows: TGTGCTAGTGGCATCGGGAATGAGCAGTTCTTC. It specifies CASGIGNEQFF.

The chain links TRBV4-3 to TRBJ1-5; D gene unclear. V was trimmed by 0 bases and J by 7 bases, leaving 13 bases between them. The CDR3 is 15 amino acids. The germline CDR1 and CDR2 sequences are LGHNA and YSLEER. The CDR3 reads CASSQDGQPNQPQHF. The DNA of the CDR3 is TGCGCCAGCAGCCAAGATGGGCAGCCTAACCAGCCCCAGCATTTT.

The rearrangement joins TRBV7-3 to TRBJ1-1; the D gene is possibly TRBD1 (6 bases). Germline V CDR1 and CDR2: SGHTA, FQGTGA. The V and J ends lost 1 base and 1 base respectively, with 19 bases between them. The CDR3 loop spans 18 amino acids. CDR3 sequence: CASSLSGRGLAWNTEAFF. CDR3 in DNA: TGTGCCAGCAGCTTAAGTGGCAGGGGCTTAGCGTGGAACACTGAAGCTTTCTTT.

The chain uses TRBV7-6 and TRBJ2-7; possibly TRBD1 for D (6 bases). V gave up 5 bases and J gave up 0 bases, with 11 bases separating them. The germline gives CDR1 SGHVS, CDR2 FNYEAQ. CDR3 length: 14 amino acids. CDR3: CASSPRDTSYEQYF. DNA of the CDR3: TGTGCCAGCAGCCCCCGGGACACCTCCTACGAGCAGTACTTC.

The V gene is TRBV9, the J gene TRBJ2-2; D gene unclear. Trimming removed 0 bases from V and 6 bases from J, with 6 bases in between. The CDR3 has 13 residues. Germline lookup yields CDR1 SGDLS and CDR2 YYNGEE. CDR3 amino acids: CASSVAGSGELFF. CDR3 DNA: TGTGCCAGCAGCGTAGCCGGGTCCGGGGAGCTGTTTTTT.

This chain uses TRBV7-2 with TRBJ2-3; a possible D gene is TRBD2 (7 bases). V lost 1 base and J 7 bases, leaving 15 bases between the germline ends. CDR1 and CDR2 (germline): SGHTA, FQGNSA. CDR3 length equals 15 residues. CDR3 sequence (DNA): TGTGCCAGCAGCTTAGGGTCGGGGGGCCGGAATACGCAGTATTTT. Encoded protein: CASSLGSGGRNTQYF.

This rearrangement joins TRBV19 to TRBJ1-2; 12 bases map to TRBD1. The germline V gene has CDR1 LNHDA and CDR2 SQIVND (reference sequence). The CDR3 loop spans 14 amino acids. The V and J ends lost 4 bases and 7 bases, in that order; junction bases with no gene match: 4. CDR3 amino acids: CASSTLGQGAGYTF. The CDR3 DNA sequence: TGTGCCAGTAGTACCTTGGGACAGGGGGCTGGCTACACCTTC.

The chain joins TRBV6-6 to TRBJ2-1; 7 bases fit TRBD2. In germline, CDR1 is MNHNY, CDR2 SVGAGI (reference sequence). The CDR3 loop spans 14 amino acids. Trimming took 2 bases from V and 6 from J; bases not matched to a gene: 4. The CDR3 DNA sequence: TGTGCCAGCAGTTACCAGGGACTACTCAATGAGCAGTTCTTC. It yields the protein CASSYQGLLNEQFF.

The V call is TRBV19, the J call TRBJ1-1; no clear D. The CDR3 runs 16 residues. Germline V gives CDR1 LNHDA, CDR2 SQIVND (reference sequence). V gave up 1 base and J gave up 4 bases, with 16 bases separating them. The CDR3 protein is CASSIAKGLVGTEAFF. The CDR3, as DNA: TGTGCCAGTAGTATAGCAAAAGGATTGGTGGGCACTGAAGCTTTCTTT.

CDR3 DNA sequence: TGTGCCAGCAGCTTGTGGCAGGGGGGTGGGGAGCAGTTCTTC. Protein product: CASSLWQGGGEQFF. The chain couples TRBV11-2 to TRBJ2-1; tentatively, D is TRBD1 (7 bases). Trimming pared 3 bases from V and 10 bases from J, leaving 16 bases between. Germline V gene lookup returns CDR1 SGHAT and CDR2 FQNNGV. The CDR3 covers 14 residues.